This T cell receptor beta chain was profiled in a study of blood T cell repertoires in COVID-19. Germline CDR1 reads WSHSY; CDR2 reads SAAADI. The length of the CDR3 is 13 residues. V was trimmed by 6 bases and J by 5 bases, leaving 14 bases between them. Assay used: immunoSEQ multiplex PCR; TCRdb lists only in-frame clones, some missing. Among about 36,000 clones listed, roughly 90% were seen once. The specimen sequenced was peripheral blood. J is TRBJ2-7 and V is TRBV10-2; D may be TRBD2 (6 bases). The source is a man aged 55 to 70 with acute or convalescent COVID-19. CDR3 sequence reads: CASSPGRRNEQYF. CDR3 coding DNA: TGCGCCAGCAGCCCCGGGAGAAGGAACGAGCAGTACTTC.